A single sample is the source of the 2 T cell receptor beta chains below, sequenced in a study of shared clonotypes between healthy human individuals. The protocol was immunoSEQ multiplex PCR, while the TCRdb copy is restricted to in-frame clones and leaves out a portion. Among under 2,500,000 clones, more than 90% were seen once, and the ten largest hold more than 0.1%. Sequencing was carried out using naive CD4+ T cells sorted from blood. The sample's subset: CD45RA+ positively selected. The receptors here all came from a man between 18 and 35 years old in good health.

This rearrangement joins TRBV14 to TRBJ1-5; TRBD1 aligns across 7 bases. Per germline, CDR1 SGHDN and CDR2 FVKESK. Germline trimming cut 0 bases from V and 4 bases from J; bases unmatched to any gene: 9. The CDR3 extends over 17 amino acids. The CDR3 reads CASSQDLNPQGNQPQHF. The CDR3 nucleotides read TGTGCCAGCAGCCAAGATCTAAACCCACAGGGGAATCAGCCCCAGCATTTT.

J is TRBJ1-2 and V is TRBV10-2; maybe TRBD1 (5 bases). The CDR3 covers 15 residues. CDR1 and CDR2 from the germline V gene are WSHSY and SAAADI. The V end lost 3 bases, the J end lost 5 bases, and 16 bases lay between the germline ends. CDR3 nucleotide sequence: TGCGCCAGCAGTGACCCCCGTGAAGGGGTATATGGCTACACCTTC. It is translated as CASSDPREGVYGYTF.